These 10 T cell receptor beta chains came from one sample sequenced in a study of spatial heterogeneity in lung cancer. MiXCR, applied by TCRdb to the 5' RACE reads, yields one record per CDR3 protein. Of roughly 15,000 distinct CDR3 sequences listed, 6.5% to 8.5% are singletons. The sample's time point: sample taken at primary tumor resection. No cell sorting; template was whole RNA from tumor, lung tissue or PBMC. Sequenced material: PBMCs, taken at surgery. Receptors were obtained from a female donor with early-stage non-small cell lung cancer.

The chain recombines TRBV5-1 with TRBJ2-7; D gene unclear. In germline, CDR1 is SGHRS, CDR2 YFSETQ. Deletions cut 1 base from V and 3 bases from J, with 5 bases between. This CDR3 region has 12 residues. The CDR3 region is CASSLNNYEQYF. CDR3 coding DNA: TGCGCCAGCAGCTTGAACAACTACGAGCAGTACTTC.

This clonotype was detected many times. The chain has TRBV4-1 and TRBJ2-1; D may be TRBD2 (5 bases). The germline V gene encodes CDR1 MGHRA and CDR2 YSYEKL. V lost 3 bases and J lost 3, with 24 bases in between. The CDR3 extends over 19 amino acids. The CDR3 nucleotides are TGCGCCAGCAGCCACCCCCCAGCACTATGGACTCGACGCTACAATGAGCAGTTCTTC. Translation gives CASSHPPALWTRRYNEQFF.

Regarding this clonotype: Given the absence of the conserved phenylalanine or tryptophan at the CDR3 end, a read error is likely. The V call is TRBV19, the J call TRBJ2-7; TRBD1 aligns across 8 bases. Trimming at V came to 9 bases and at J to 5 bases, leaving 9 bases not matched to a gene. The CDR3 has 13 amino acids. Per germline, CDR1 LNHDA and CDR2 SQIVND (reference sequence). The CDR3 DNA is TGTGCCAGCGGACAGGGACCCATTAACGAGCAGTACTAC. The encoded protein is CASGQGPINEQYY.

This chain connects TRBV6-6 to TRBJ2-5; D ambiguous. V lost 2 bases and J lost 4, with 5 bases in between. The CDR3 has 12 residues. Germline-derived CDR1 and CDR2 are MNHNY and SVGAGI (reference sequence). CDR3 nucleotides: TGTGCCAGCAGTTACAGAGGAGAGACCCAGTACTTC. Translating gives CASSYRGETQYF.

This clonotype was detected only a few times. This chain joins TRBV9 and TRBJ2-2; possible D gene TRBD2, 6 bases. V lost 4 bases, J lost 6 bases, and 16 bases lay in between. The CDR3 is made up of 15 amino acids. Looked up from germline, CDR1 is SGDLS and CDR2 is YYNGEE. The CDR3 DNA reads TGTGCCAGCAGCAGAGGAGGGGTCCGGTCCGGGGAGCTGTTTTTT. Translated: CASSRGGVRSGELFF.

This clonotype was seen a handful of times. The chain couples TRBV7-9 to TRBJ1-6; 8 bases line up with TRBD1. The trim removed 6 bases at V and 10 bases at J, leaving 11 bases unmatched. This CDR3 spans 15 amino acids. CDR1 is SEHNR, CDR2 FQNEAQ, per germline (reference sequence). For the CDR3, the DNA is TGTGCCAGCAGTTCCGGACAGGGACGGAGATCACCCCTCCACTTT. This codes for CASSSGQGRRSPLHF.

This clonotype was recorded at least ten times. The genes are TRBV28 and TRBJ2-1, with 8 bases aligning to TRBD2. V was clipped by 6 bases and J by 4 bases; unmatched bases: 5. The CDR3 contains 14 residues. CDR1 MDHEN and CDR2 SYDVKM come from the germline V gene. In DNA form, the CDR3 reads TGTGCCAGCAGGATCAGCGGGAGTTACAATGAGCAGTTCTTC. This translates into CASRISGSYNEQFF. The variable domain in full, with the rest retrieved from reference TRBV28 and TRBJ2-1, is DVKVTQSSRYLVKRTGEKVFLECVQDMDHENMFWYRQDPGLGLRLIYFSYDVKMKEKGDIPEGYSVSREKKERFSLILESASTNQTSMYLCASRISGSYNEQFFGPGTRLTVL.

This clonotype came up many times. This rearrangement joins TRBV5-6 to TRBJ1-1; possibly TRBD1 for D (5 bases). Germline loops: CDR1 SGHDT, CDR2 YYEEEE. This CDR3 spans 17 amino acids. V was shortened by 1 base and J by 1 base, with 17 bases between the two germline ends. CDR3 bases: TGTGCCAGCAGCTTGTGGCGTGGAATTACAGGGAACACTGAAGCTTTCTTT. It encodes CASSLWRGITGNTEAFF.

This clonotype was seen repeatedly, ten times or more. CDR3 amino acids: CASYSSGNTIYF. The CDR3 region has the DNA TGTGCCAGTTACAGCTCTGGAAACACCATATATTTT. The chain joins TRBV3-1 to TRBJ1-3; D is ambiguous. Per the germline V gene, CDR1 is LGHDT and CDR2 is YNNKEL (reference sequence). Trimming took off 9 bases at V and 0 bases at J, with 6 bases between the two ends. The CDR3 is made up of 12 amino acids.

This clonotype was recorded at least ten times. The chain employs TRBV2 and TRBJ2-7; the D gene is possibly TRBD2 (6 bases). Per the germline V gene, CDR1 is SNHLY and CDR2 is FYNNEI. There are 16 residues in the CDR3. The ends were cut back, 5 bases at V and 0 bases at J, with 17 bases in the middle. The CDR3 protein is CASSHLSGRSSYEQYF. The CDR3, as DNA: TGTGCCAGCAGTCACCTTAGCGGCCGGAGCTCCTACGAGCAGTACTTC.